This T cell receptor (beta chain) was sequenced for a study of blood T cell repertoires in COVID-19 (TCRdb year 2020). Turning to the overall study: Samples covering the acute and convalescent phases of COVID-19 were provided by collaborators in the United States, Italy and Spain. The prospective study material was composed of cDNA or gDNA derived from T cells, B-cell-depleted T cells, or PBMCs. The dataset comprised deeply sampled blood TCRbeta repertoires from subjects exposed to, actively infected with, or recovered from COVID-19. The repertoires were released in a freely available public database meant as a resource for research on the immune response to SARS-CoV-2. The samples were drawn from two sources: the first 160 participants of the ongoing ImmuneRACE study, and 950 to 1,500 subjects contributed by 6 global collaborators. The sample metadata nearly always contained a de-identified subject ID, COVID-19 status, age in years and sex. HLA class I and class II types, where available, came from metadata supplied by the sample provider rather than from assay-based typing.

A second Seattle source provided samples from volunteer blood donors who had recovered from COVID-19. Whole blood was collected in K2EDTA tubes by collaborating institutions according to the institutions' own protocols. Collaborator samples were shipped for TCRbeta analysis as frozen whole blood, isolated PBMCs, or DNA extracted from either sample type. Comments on this clone: No antigen is known for it. It has no much larger one-base neighbor in the sample; base qualities were not kept.

On the study overall, not on this receptor specifically: How much clinical and demographic metadata was included differed by source and by participant, and the metadata was provided uncurated.

The immunoSEQ Assay, a bias-controlled multiplex PCR, was used to amplify TCRbeta CDR3 regions from genomic DNA. The study's processing was this. Nucleated cell counts per sample were estimated from amplification of reference gene primers within the assay. To quantify the absolute abundance of each unique TCRbeta CDR3 rearrangement, sequence reads were collapsed and filtered. For each sample, productive Simpson clonality was calculated as the square root of Simpson's diversity index across productive rearrangements. As stored in TCRdb, this immuneACCESS dataset retains in-frame rearrangements with V and J assigned. A fraction of the clones does not appear; measured against another copy, unresolved V genes explain less than half of the discrepancy, and the remainder lacks a known reason. The V and J calls and clone size come from that table; D and trimming were worked out from the DNA. The sample table lists around 250,000 clones, roughly 87% of them with a count of one. The top ten clonotypes cover around 4.6% of the sample.

Taken from cysteine to phenylalanine, the CDR3 has 14 residues. Left in the record is the CDR3 DNA by itself, 42 bases read in frame from the first base. Trimming takes 5 bases from V and 4 bases from J, and the germline ends sit 14 bases apart. CDR1 LNHDA and CDR2 SQIVND were looked up in the germline V gene (reference sequence). This clonotype was sampled from a woman in her thirties or forties who had recovered from COVID-19. Sequencing was carried out using peripheral blood. The rearranged chain carries TRBV19 and TRBJ1-2; a tentative D call is TRBD1 (5 bases match). The DNA sequence is as follows: TGTGCCAGTAGTCCTGCACAGGCGACCTATGGCTACACCTTC. This yields the protein CASSPAQATYGYTF.